This T cell receptor (beta chain) was documented in a study of vaccination and CD4 T cells after COVID-19 (dated by TCRdb to between 2020 and 2023). With regard to the full study: In the convalescent cohort there were six males and four females, among whom were two Hispanic individuals, seven Caucasians, two Asians and one multiracial person. Participants received two doses of either the Pfizer-BioNTech BNT162b2 vaccine (n=8) or the Moderna mRNA-1273 vaccine (n=2). Post-vaccine blood samples were collected a median of approximately 68 days after the second vaccine dose, ranging from about 13 to 241 days. At the TCR clonotype level, an earlier paper using these donors assessed memory CD4+ T cell crossreactivity between SARS-CoV-2 and common cold coronavirus spike proteins. Control cultures used a CEFX viral epitope pool as positive control, an HIV-1 Nef peptide pool as negative control, or no peptide. Culture stimuli were overlapping spike peptide pools from SARS-CoV-2 and from the common cold coronaviruses HCoV-NL63, HCoV-OC43 and HCoV-229E. Post-COVID blood samples were collected from convalescent patients a median of approximately 100 days after diagnosis, with a range of roughly 30 to 170 days. In ten to eleven COVID-19 convalescent patients and 4 infection-naive healthy vaccine recipients, the spike-specific CD4+ TCR repertoire before mRNA vaccination was compared with the repertoire after mRNA vaccination. The paper's findings and limits, for the study overall: In convalescent patients, a median around 90% of post-vaccine SARS-CoV-2-reactive clones were detected only after vaccination, suggesting vaccine-specific priming. In convalescent patients, nearly all vaccine-specific clones (304 of 307) were found to be mono-reactive for SARS-CoV-2 spike rather than cross-reactive with common cold coronaviruses. The median count of SARS-CoV-2-reactive clonotypes went up from 21 after infection to 30 to 40 after vaccination, although the change was not significant. The study included relatively few convalescent patients and did not analyze early timepoints after natural infection.

Libraries were built with PCR. DNA from cultured CD4+ T cells was subjected to TCR sequencing with the Oncomine TCR Beta short-read assay at the Johns Hopkins FTIC core. The QIAamp micro DNA kit was used to extract genomic DNA from the cultured CD4+ T cells. The Oncomine TCR Beta libraries from cultured CD4+ T cells were pooled using unique dual indexes and then sequenced on an Illumina iSeq 100. Processing in the source paper ran as follows. Non-productive sequences were filtered out, and CDR3s that did not start with C, did not end with F or W, or were shorter than 7 amino acids were discarded. Antigen-specific clonotypes were identified using the MANAFEST web application through comparison of peptide-stimulated wells with reference and other culture wells. For a clone to be called positive, the clone needed an FDR below 0.05, an odds ratio above 5, and a productive frequency above 0.1% in at least two of three replicate wells. A clonotype counted as cross-reactive if it showed significant expansion both in the SARS-CoV-2 spike wells and in at least one common cold coronavirus spike condition. CDR3 homology was assessed with Levenshtein distances (stringdist) and unrooted phylogenetic trees (ape) in R version 3.6.1. TCRdb ran its own pipeline on the public reads, namely fastp trimming at Q25 and MiXCR clone calling, and kept in-frame beta chains. Rows are combined by CDR3 protein, so each entry shows the most common genes and DNA. Here the V and J calls rest on TCRdb's processing, not on the authors' analysis. In all, the sample holds around 7,400 distinct CDR3 sequences, and about 53% of those were seen once. Over 15% of the sample belongs to the ten largest clones.

The meaning of the sample's treatment or condition label: roughly nine-day PBMC culture with coronavirus spike peptide pools or control peptides (ViraFEST assay). CD4+ T cells from unexposed donors were collected before the COVID-19 pandemic (2011-2018). To expand antigen-specific T cells with peptide pools and then pick out the expanded clonotypes through TCR sequencing, the study relied on the ViraFEST assay. Each well held around 2.1 million PBMCs cultured with 9 to 10 ug/ml peptide pools in IMDM containing 5% human AB serum and roughly 10 IU/ml IL-2. Half of the culture medium was replaced with fresh IL-2-containing medium on days 3 and 7. Once the cells had been in culture for ten to eleven days, the EasySep CD4+ T cell isolation kit was used to isolate CD4+ T cells by negative selection. As far as cell numbers permitted, CD4+ T cells from unexposed donors were tested for reactivity against SARS-CoV-2 S and N as well as four spike pools from common cold coronaviruses. Ficoll-Paque Plus gradient centrifugation was used to isolate PBMCs from whole blood, and the isolated PBMCs were then either used fresh or cryopreserved at -140C. Culture conditions were generally each tested in triplicate wells. Leukapheresis product for the unexposed donors was purchased commercially.

By how much of the sample it makes up, this clonotype is large (0.1 to 1%). Its antigen has not been determined. Base qualities are not recorded, but no much larger clone differs from it by a single base. Trimming leaves V shorter by 4 bases and J shorter by 5 bases, with the junction holding 15 bases beyond the gene matches. The CDR3 sequence holds 17 residues, the cysteine and phenylalanine included. CDR3 DNA is the only sequence kept; it has 51 bases, read in frame from the first base. The germline V gene yields LGHNT for CDR1 and FRNRAP for CDR2. The TCR was taken from a human donor in good health. The source material was CD4+ T cells from blood, cultured in vitro. The sequence joins TRBV12-5 to TRBJ2-5; 8 junctional bases match TRBD1. The CDR3 protein: CASGSTPGQDIKETQYF. The nucleotide sequence reads TGTGCTAGTGGTTCCACGCCGGGACAGGATATTAAGGAGACCCAGTACTTC.